Listed here are 25 T cell receptor beta chains from one sample, sequenced in a study of response to subunit inactivated influenza vaccine. TCRdb used MiXCR to reprocess the RT-PCR reads, holding one entry per CDR3 protein. The sample lists just under 250,000 distinct CDR3 sequences; over 9% were seen once. This specimen consisted of non-naive T cells sorted from PBMCs, obtained around 14 days before vaccination. The receptors derive from a man aged 50 to 59 who received an inactivated influenza vaccine.

This clonotype was counted ten times or more. The chain employs TRBV5-1 and TRBJ1-5; D is perhaps TRBD1 (6 bases). The CDR3 length is 14 residues. From germline, CDR1 is SGHRS and CDR2 YFSETQ. Trimming shortened V by 1 base and J by 5 bases, and 10 bases separated the two germline ends. The CDR3 protein is CASSLLGGDQPQHF. The CDR3 nucleotides read TGCGCCAGCAGCTTGCTAGGGGGGGATCAGCCCCAGCATTTT.

The sample holds many counts of this clonotype. DNA of the CDR3: TGTGCCAGCAGCCAAGATCTAGCGTCGGGCACAGATACGCAGTATTTT. It codes for CASSQDLASGTDTQYF. V usage is TRBV14 and J usage is TRBJ2-3, with a tentative D call TRBD2 (6 bases). Per germline, CDR1 SGHDN and CDR2 FVKESK. The V end was cut by 0 bases, the J end by 1 base, with 11 bases between. The CDR3 totals 16 residues.

There are many counts of this clonotype. The genes are TRBV3-1 and TRBJ1-6, with D unresolved. Germline V CDR1 and CDR2: LGHDT, YNNKEL (reference sequence). CDR3 size: 15 residues. Trimming removed 4 bases at V and 5 bases at J, with 12 bases between. In DNA form, the CDR3 reads TGTGCCAGCAGCCCCCCGGGGAGGGATAATTCACCCCTCCACTTT. Translation: CASSPPGRDNSPLHF.

In its sample, this clonotype was seen many times. This sequence joins TRBV12-3 or TRBV12-4 and TRBJ1-4; 7 nucleotides match TRBD1. This CDR3 comprises 13 residues. The V segment lost 6 bases and the J segment 12 bases; nucleotides outside the gene matches: 10. The CDR3 nucleotides are TGTGCCAGCAGAACCCACGACAGGGACGAACTGTTTTTT. It specifies CASRTHDRDELFF.

This clonotype was observed a handful of times. In nucleotides, the CDR3 is TGTGCCACCAGTGAGCCCCTCGGCGGGAGCACAGATACGCAGTATTTT. The encoded protein is CATSEPLGGSTDTQYF. The rearrangement joins TRBV24-1 to TRBJ2-3, with D maybe TRBD2 (5 bases). The CDR3 covers 16 residues. CDR1 KGHDR and CDR2 SFDVKD come from the germline V gene. The V end lost 4 bases, the J end lost 0 bases, and 13 bases lay between the germline ends.

This clonotype was seen a few times. This chain connects TRBV20-1 to TRBJ2-7; D gene uncertain. This CDR3 has 14 residues. Germline V gives CDR1 DFQATT, CDR2 SNEGSKA (reference sequence). V was shortened by 0 bases and J by 4 bases, with 13 bases between the two germline ends. CDR3 loop: CSARDDASGYEQYF. In nucleotides, the CDR3 is TGCAGTGCTAGAGATGATGCGTCGGGTTACGAGCAGTACTTC.

V is TRBV5-1 and J is TRBJ2-5, with TRBD2 identical over 11 bases. Germline CDR1 and CDR2: SGHRS and YFSETQ. V was clipped by 7 bases and J by 6 bases; unmatched bases: 11. CDR3 length: 15 amino acids. CDR3 in amino acids: CASHWRLAGMKTQYF. In DNA form, the CDR3 reads TGCGCCAGCCATTGGCGACTAGCGGGGATGAAGACCCAGTACTTC.

This clonotype was counted at least ten times. The chain links TRBV5-1 to TRBJ1-2; TRBD1 matches 7 bases. Germline V gene sequence: CDR1 SGHRS, CDR2 YFSETQ. V was pared by 4 bases and J by 1 base, with 10 bases of the junction left unmatched. This CDR3 region has 16 residues. The CDR3 DNA reads TGCGCCAGCAGCCCGGGGACAGCTTCGCTTAACTATGGCTACACCTTC. Protein sequence: CASSPGTASLNYGYTF.

This chain uses TRBV12-3 or TRBV12-4 with TRBJ2-3; the D gene is possibly TRBD1 (5 bases). The J call is doubtful: the DNA matches TRBJ1-5 better. The CDR3 spans 15 residues. This CDR3 is CASSFDGRTTDTQHF. In nucleotides, the CDR3 is TGTGCCAGCAGTTTTGACGGCAGGACAACAGATACGCAGCATTTT.

This clonotype was counted a single time. Germline is not matched at one junction end, which may reflect a read error. The rearrangement uses TRBV6-5 and TRBJ2-1; D remains unclear. CDR1 and CDR2 from the germline V gene are MNHEY and SVGAGI. This CDR3 is built from 17 residues. The CDR3 is CGSSYSFSRSSYNEQFF. The CDR3 DNA reads TGTGGCAGCAGTTACTCGTTTAGCCGGAGCTCCTACAATGAGCAGTTCTTC.

This clonotype was observed a few times. This chain's CDR3 is CASSEPYEQYF. CDR3 DNA: TGTGCCAGCAGTGAACCTTACGAGCAGTACTTC. V and J are TRBV2 and TRBJ2-7; no firm D call. Germline V lookup: CDR1 SNHLY, CDR2 FYNNEI. Trimming cost V 2 bases and J 4 bases, with 3 bases left between them. The CDR3 is 11 amino acids. Complete variable domain (other parts from reference TRBV2 and TRBJ2-7): EPEVTQTPSHQVTQMGQEVILRCVPISNHLYFYWYRQILGQKVEFLVSFYNNEISEKSEIFDDQFSVERPDGSNFTLKIRSTKLEDSAMYFCASSEPYEQYFGPGTRLTVT.

In its sample, this clonotype was seen many times. V and J are TRBV29-1 and TRBJ2-1; TRBD2 agrees at 7 bases. Trimming at V came to 7 bases and at J to 6 bases, leaving 6 bases not matched to a gene. Germline V gene data show CDR1 as SQVTM and CDR2 as ANQGSEA. The CDR3 loop spans 12 amino acids. The chain's CDR3 is CSGSGIGNEQFF. The CDR3 coding sequence is TGCAGCGGGAGCGGGATCGGCAATGAGCAGTTCTTC.

The gene calls are TRBV4-2 and TRBJ2-3; 13 positions match TRBD2. The length of the CDR3 is 18 residues. V shed 1 base and J 0 bases; nucleotides not matched to a gene: 4. Germline CDR1 and CDR2: LGHNA and YNFKEQ. CDR3 in amino acids: CASSQGTSGRPSTDTQYF. The CDR3 nucleotides read TGTGCCAGCAGCCAAGGGACTAGCGGGAGACCAAGCACAGATACGCAGTATTTT.

The V gene is TRBV9, the J gene TRBJ2-2; D gene ambiguous. The germline CDR1 and CDR2 sequences are SGDLS and YYNGEE. V was clipped by 3 bases and J by 7 bases, with 19 bases between them. The CDR3 runs 16 residues. This chain's CDR3 is CASSARTARGDGELFF. CDR3 DNA sequence: TGTGCCAGCAGCGCCCGGACCGCCCGAGGTGACGGGGAGCTGTTTTTT.

This clonotype appeared a few times. V gene TRBV6-2 or TRBV6-3 combines with J gene TRBJ2-3; D remains ambiguous. The V end was cut by 6 bases, the J end by 8 bases, with 9 bases between. The CDR3 is made up of 11 amino acids. CDR1 and CDR2 (germline): MNHEY, SVGEGT. This CDR3 is CASSPDATQYF. The CDR3 bases are TGTGCCAGCAGCCCAGACGCTACGCAGTATTTT.

This clonotype has ten or more counts. V and J are TRBV6-1 and TRBJ1-2; the D is unclear. V was shortened by 8 bases and J by 6 bases, with 16 bases between the two germline ends. The CDR3 runs to 13 residues. Germline loops: CDR1 MNHNS, CDR2 SASEGT. The CDR3 sequence: CASVGLSSDGYTF. CDR3 nucleotides: TGTGCCAGCGTAGGTCTGTCCTCGGATGGCTACACCTTC.

This chain joins TRBV20-1 and TRBJ2-1; 8 nucleotides align to TRBD2. This CDR3 has 13 residues. Germline-derived CDR1 and CDR2 are DFQATT and SNEGSKA (reference sequence). Germline trimming cut 3 bases from V and 9 bases from J; bases unmatched to any gene: 7. The CDR3: CSASGRASREQFF. CDR3 nucleotides: TGCAGTGCTAGCGGGAGGGCCTCCCGTGAGCAGTTCTTC.

V is TRBV27 and J is TRBJ2-1; 8 bases fit TRBD2. The CDR3 length is 17 residues. J gave up 1 base and V 7 bases, and 12 bases lay outside the gene matches. Germline V gene sequence: CDR1 MNHEY, CDR2 SMNVEV (reference sequence). CDR3 nucleotide sequence: TGTGCCAGCATTCAAAGCGGGAGCTCACTTTCCTACAATGAGCAGTTCTTC. It translates to CASIQSGSSLSYNEQFF.

This rearrangement joins TRBV23-1 to TRBJ2-1; TRBD1 matches at 7 bases. TRBV23-1 falls under the ORF class, with uncertain function. The trim removed 4 bases at V and 3 bases at J, leaving 3 bases unmatched. The CDR3 extends over 14 amino acids. CDR3 in amino acids: CASSLRGFYNEQFF. CDR3 sequence (DNA): TGCGCCAGCAGTCTCAGGGGGTTCTACAATGAGCAGTTCTTC.

The chain employs TRBV20-1 and TRBJ2-1; 8 bases align to TRBD2. V gave up 0 bases and J gave up 5 bases; unmatched junction bases: 9. In germline, CDR1 is DFQATT, CDR2 SNEGSKA (reference sequence). The CDR3 loop spans 16 amino acids. The CDR3: CSAREYLAGKNNEQFF. The CDR3 region has the DNA TGCAGTGCTAGAGAGTATCTAGCGGGTAAAAACAATGAGCAGTTCTTC.

Ten or more counts support this clonotype. The chain links TRBV29-1 to TRBJ2-5, with 12 nucleotides matching TRBD2. V trimming: 3 bases; J trimming: 9 bases; junction bases outside the gene matches: 8. Per the germline V gene, CDR1 is SQVTM and CDR2 is ANQGSEA. The CDR3 is 14 amino acids. The CDR3 sequence: CSVEDGLAGRPQYF. CDR3 coding DNA: TGCAGCGTTGAGGACGGACTAGCGGGAAGGCCCCAGTACTTC.

CDR3 DNA: TGTGCCTGGAGTGTCAGAGCGGAAGCTTTCTTT. Translating it yields CAWSVRAEAFF. The chain combines TRBV30 with TRBJ1-1, with D unclear. The CDR3 has 11 amino acids. The V gene's germline CDR1 is GTSNPN and CDR2 SVGIG (reference sequence). Between the trimmed V and J ends, which lost 0 bases and 8 bases, there was a span of 7 bases.

This clonotype was counted a few times. Germline is not matched at one junction end, which may reflect a read error. The V gene is TRBV7-7, the J gene TRBJ2-3; TRBD1 might be the D (5 bases). The CDR3 runs 15 residues. Germline V CDR1 and CDR2: SSHAT, FNYEAQ (reference sequence). The CDR3 nucleotides read TGTGCTAGCAGCTTGGATTCAGGGAGCACAGATACGCAGTATTTT. Translation: CASSLDSGSTDTQYF.

This clonotype has a handful of counts. The chain carries TRBV20-1 and TRBJ1-6; D ambiguous. The CDR3 spans 13 residues. Germline CDR1 and CDR2: DFQATT and SNEGSKA (reference sequence). Trimming cost V 3 bases and J 8 bases, with 11 bases left between them. The CDR3 spells CSARGRADSPLHF. The CDR3 nucleotides are TGCAGTGCTAGGGGGAGGGCGGATTCACCCCTCCACTTT.

There are a few counts of this clonotype. The rearrangement joins TRBV29-1 to TRBJ2-7; D perhaps matches TRBD1 (6 bases). The CDR3 sequence is 12 residues long. Germline V gene sequence: CDR1 SQVTM, CDR2 ANQGSEA. Trimming cost V 4 bases and J 6 bases, with 13 bases left between them. CDR3 in amino acids: CSVGLGQTEQYF. CDR3 bases: TGCAGCGTTGGGCTAGGACAGACCGAGCAGTACTTC.